Shown below are 14 T cell receptor beta chains from a single sample sequenced in a study of T cells in tuberculosis. The protocol was immunoSEQ multiplex PCR, while the TCRdb copy is restricted to in-frame clones and leaves out a portion. This repertoire shows around 50,000 clones, around 90% found once; its top ten account for roughly 22%. Thawed, overnight-rested PBMC were stained with GMM-loaded CD1B tetramer, viability dye and anti-CD3, then sorted. C32 glucose monomycolate from Rhodococcus equi was loaded onto the CD1B tetramers. Sample: CD1b-GMM tetramer-negative cells sorted from PBMCs. These receptors all stem from an adult woman with latent tuberculosis.

J is TRBJ2-7 and V is TRBV19; a weak D match, TRBD1 (6 bases). V was trimmed by 4 bases and J by 2 bases, leaving 15 bases between them. CDR3 length: 15 residues. CDR1 and CDR2 from the germline V gene are LNHDA and SQIVND (reference sequence). The CDR3 loop reads CASSTTQGRAYEQYF. CDR3 in DNA: TGTGCCAGTAGTACCACACAGGGACGCGCCTACGAGCAGTACTTC. The variable domain in full, with the rest retrieved from reference TRBV19 and TRBJ2-7, is DGGITQSPKYLFRKEGQNVTLSCEQNLNHDAMYWYRQDPGQGLRLIYYSQIVNDFQKGDIAEGYSVSREKKESFPLTVTSAQKNPTAFYLCASSTTQGRAYEQYFGPGTRLTVT.

The genes are TRBV30 and TRBJ1-1, with no clear D. V lost 5 bases, J lost 2 bases, and 12 bases lay in between. CDR1 and CDR2 (germline): GTSNPN, SVGIG (reference sequence). This CDR3 region has 13 residues. The chain's CDR3 is CAWATGSNTEAFF. In DNA, the CDR3 is TGTGCCTGGGCGACCGGGTCCAACACTGAAGCTTTCTTT.

The chain employs TRBV4-1 and TRBJ2-3; D is ambiguous. V was trimmed by 3 bases and J by 1 base, leaving 17 bases between them. CDR3 length: 17 residues. Germline V lookup: CDR1 MGHRA, CDR2 YSYEKL. CDR3 loop: CASSHVIAPAGTDTQYF. The CDR3 region has the DNA TGCGCCAGCAGCCATGTGATAGCTCCCGCTGGCACAGATACGCAGTATTTT.

The chain recombines TRBV12-5 with TRBJ2-1, with 12 bases that match TRBD2. J gave up 0 bases and V 4 bases, and 13 bases lay outside the gene matches. Germline values: CDR1 LGHNT, CDR2 FRNRAP. The CDR3 runs 20 residues. CDR3 coding DNA: TGTGCTAGTGGTTCCCCGACTAGCGGGGGTCCCGAAATCTCCTACAATGAGCAGTTCTTC. This codes for CASGSPTSGGPEISYNEQFF.

This chain connects TRBV30 to TRBJ1-3; TRBD1 agrees at 7 bases. The trim removed 8 bases at V and 4 bases at J, leaving 5 bases unmatched. Germline V gene data show CDR1 as GTSNPN and CDR2 as SVGIG (reference sequence). The CDR3 length is 12 residues. CDR3: CALGTAGNTIYF. CDR3 nucleotide sequence: TGTGCCCTCGGGACAGCCGGAAACACCATATATTTT.

This clone turned up a few times. The chain couples TRBV7-9 to TRBJ1-1; 7 bases align to TRBD1. Germline V lookup: CDR1 SEHNR, CDR2 FQNEAQ (reference sequence). Losses at the gene ends were 2 bases for V and 6 bases for J; bases not matched to a gene: 6. The CDR3 has 14 amino acids. CDR3 DNA sequence: TGTGCCAGCAGCTTATCCACAGGGGCGTCTGAAGCTTTCTTT. Protein sequence: CASSLSTGASEAFF.

The V call is TRBV9, the J call TRBJ2-7; 7 bases match TRBD2. CDR1 is SGDLS, CDR2 YYNGEE, per germline. This CDR3 spans 14 amino acids. V was pared by 0 bases and J by 3 bases, with 3 bases of the junction left unmatched. The CDR3 sequence: CASSVGAGDYEQYF. As DNA, the CDR3 is TGTGCCAGCAGCGTAGGCGCGGGGGACTACGAGCAGTACTTC.

The genes are TRBV6-5 and TRBJ1-2; 7 bases are shared with TRBD1. Germline assignment: CDR1 MNHEY and CDR2 SVGAGI. The trim removed 7 bases at V and 8 bases at J, leaving 7 bases unmatched. The CDR3 extends over 12 amino acids. The CDR3 sequence: CASTKTGIGYTF. CDR3 DNA: TGTGCCAGCACCAAGACAGGGATCGGCTACACCTTC.

This clone was observed once. The chain joins TRBV28 to TRBJ2-7; a possible D gene is TRBD2 (6 bases). The CDR3 runs to 13 residues. Germline V gene lookup returns CDR1 MDHEN and CDR2 SYDVKM. Deletions cut 4 bases from V and 1 base from J, with 8 bases between. CDR3 amino acids: CASSSGASYEQYF. DNA of the CDR3: TGTGCCAGCAGTTCGGGAGCTTCCTACGAGCAGTACTTC.

This clone was seen only a few times. The sample carries other DNA sequences with the same CDR3. V gene TRBV19 combines with J gene TRBJ1-6; D gene unclear. The CDR3 has 14 residues. CDR1 LNHDA and CDR2 SQIVND come from the germline V gene (reference sequence). V lost 7 bases and J 10 bases, leaving 17 bases between the germline ends. This CDR3 is CASTFLQGSSPLHF. The CDR3 DNA reads TGTGCCAGTACTTTCCTTCAAGGTAGCTCACCCCTCCACTTT.

V and J are TRBV11-3 and TRBJ1-5; D possibly corresponds to TRBD1 (5 bases). The CDR3 consists of 13 residues. Germline V gene lookup returns CDR1 SGHNT and CDR2 YENEEA. V lost 3 bases and J 4 bases, leaving 7 bases between the germline ends. For the CDR3, the DNA is TGTGCCAGCAGCTTGCAGGGTAATCAGCCCCAGCATTTT. Translated: CASSLQGNQPQHF.

The chain recombines TRBV5-4 with TRBJ2-2; the D is unclear. The V and J ends lost 0 bases and 3 bases respectively, with 9 bases between them. Germline CDR1 reads SGHNT; CDR2 reads YYREEE (reference sequence). The CDR3 covers 15 residues. The CDR3 protein is CASSLGDTYTGELFF. The CDR3 bases are TGTGCCAGCAGCTTGGGCGACACCTACACCGGGGAGCTGTTTTTT.

This chain connects TRBV28 to TRBJ2-3, with a tentative D call TRBD1 (6 bases). Germline V gene sequence: CDR1 MDHEN, CDR2 SYDVKM. CDR3 length equals 13 residues. Trimming removed 5 bases at V and 5 bases at J, with 11 bases between. The CDR3, as DNA: TGTGCCAGCAGTCCGGGACAAGGAGATACGCAGTATTTT. Translating it yields CASSPGQGDTQYF.

There are a few counts of this clone. The V gene is TRBV27, the J gene TRBJ1-2; 7 nucleotides align to TRBD1. Germline V gene data show CDR1 as MNHEY and CDR2 as SMNVEV (reference sequence). J was trimmed by 4 bases and V by 6 bases; bases with no gene match: 11. This CDR3 spans 15 amino acids. The CDR3 spells CASSPSRDSVYGYTF. The DNA for the CDR3 is TGTGCCAGCAGCCCCAGCCGGGACAGTGTCTATGGCTACACCTTC.